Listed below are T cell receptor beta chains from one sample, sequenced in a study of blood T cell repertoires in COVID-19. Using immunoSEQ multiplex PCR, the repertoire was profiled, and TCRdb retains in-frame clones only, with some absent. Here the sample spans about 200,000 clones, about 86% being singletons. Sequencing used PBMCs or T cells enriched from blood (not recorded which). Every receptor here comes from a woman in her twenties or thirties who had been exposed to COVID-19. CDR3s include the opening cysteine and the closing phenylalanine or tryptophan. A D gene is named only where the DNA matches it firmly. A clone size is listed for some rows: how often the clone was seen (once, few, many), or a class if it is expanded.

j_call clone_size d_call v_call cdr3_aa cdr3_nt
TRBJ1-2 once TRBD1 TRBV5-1 CASSPGTANYGYTF TGCGCCAGCAGCCCCGGGACAGCAAACTATGGCTACACCTTC
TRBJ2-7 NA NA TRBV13 CASSPGGRLPFEQYF TGTGCCAGCAGCCCCGGGGGACGGCTTCCATTCGAGCAGTACTTC
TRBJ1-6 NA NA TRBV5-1 CARTRKDYNSPLHF TGCGCCAGGACAAGAAAAGACTATAATTCACCCCTCCACTTT
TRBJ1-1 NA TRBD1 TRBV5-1 CASSIGQGGRTEAFF TGCGCCAGCAGCATCGGACAGGGTGGAAGAACTGAAGCTTTCTTT
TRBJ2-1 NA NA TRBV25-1 CASSESASYNEQFF TGTGCCAGCAGTGAATCCGCCAGTTACAATGAGCAGTTCTTC
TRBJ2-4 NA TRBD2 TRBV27 CASSKLAGPDSIAKNIQYF TGTGCCAGCAGTAAACTAGCGGGGCCAGATTCGATAGCCAAAAACATTCAGTACTTC
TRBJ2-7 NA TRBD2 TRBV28 CASSLGTSGGSTYEQYF TGTGCCAGCAGTTTAGGGACTAGCGGGGGGTCGACCTACGAGCAGTACTTC
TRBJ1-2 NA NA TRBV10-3 CAISDETGRQGGYTF TGTGCCATCAGTGACGAGACAGGACGTCAAGGTGGCTACACCTTC
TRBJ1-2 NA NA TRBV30 CAWSVRVTENYGYTF TGTGCCTGGAGTGTACGCGTCACAGAAAACTATGGCTACACCTTC
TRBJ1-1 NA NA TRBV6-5 CASRSPGAVTEAFF TGTGCCAGCAGGTCACCAGGGGCGGTCACTGAAGCTTTCTTT
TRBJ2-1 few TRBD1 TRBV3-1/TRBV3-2 CASSRWDSTYNEQFF TGTGCCAGCAGCCGGTGGGACAGTACCTACAATGAGCAGTTCTTC
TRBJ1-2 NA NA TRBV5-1 CASSLEGGTANYGYTF TGCGCCAGCAGCTTGGAGGGGGGGACCGCTAACTATGGCTACACCTTC
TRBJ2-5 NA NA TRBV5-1 CASSLIADQETQYF TGCGCCAGCAGTCTTATAGCGGACCAAGAGACCCAGTACTTC
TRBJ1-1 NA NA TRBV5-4 CASSSPQGVFRTEAFF TGTGCCAGCAGCTCACCACAGGGTGTGTTTCGCACTGAAGCTTTCTTT
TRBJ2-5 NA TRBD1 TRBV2 CASGQGALQETQYF TGTGCCAGCGGACAGGGGGCACTACAAGAGACCCAGTACTTC
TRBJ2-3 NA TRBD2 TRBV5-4 CASSGGLVSDTQYF TGTGCCAGCAGCGGTGGACTAGTCTCAGATACGCAGTATTTT
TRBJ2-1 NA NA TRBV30 CACSGSDEQFF TGTGCCTGTTCGGGATCGGATGAGCAGTTCTTC
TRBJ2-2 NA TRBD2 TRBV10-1 CASSEGSGGIAAGELFF TGCGCCAGCAGTGAAGGGAGCGGGGGGATAGCGGCCGGGGAGCTGTTTTTT
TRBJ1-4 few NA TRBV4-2 CASSQDGRGLNEKLFF TGTGCCAGCAGCCAAGACGGAAGGGGCCTAAATGAAAAACTGTTTTTT
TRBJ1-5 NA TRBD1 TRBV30 CAWSGPIGTVNQPQHF TGTGCCTGGAGTGGACCTATCGGGACAGTCAATCAGCCCCAGCATTTT
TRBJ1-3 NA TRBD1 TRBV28 CASSHRQGGNTIYF TGTGCCAGCAGTCACCGACAGGGTGGAAACACCATATATTTT
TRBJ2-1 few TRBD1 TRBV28 CASSLGQSSYNEQFF TGTGCCAGCAGTTTGGGACAGAGCTCCTACAATGAGCAGTTCTTC
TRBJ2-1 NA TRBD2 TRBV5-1 CASSLVPSGGFTYNEQFF TGCGCCAGCAGCTTGGTCCCTAGCGGGGGGTTCACCTACAATGAGCAGTTCTTC
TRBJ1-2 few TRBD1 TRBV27 CASSLSDRAFDDGYTF TGTGCCAGCAGTTTATCGGACAGGGCGTTTGACGATGGCTACACCTTC
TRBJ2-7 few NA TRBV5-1 CASSFFLGENYEQYF TGCGCCAGCAGCTTTTTCCTCGGGGAGAACTACGAGCAGTACTTC
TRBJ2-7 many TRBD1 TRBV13 CASSSIDRGLYEQYF TGTGCCAGCAGCTCCATCGACAGGGGGCTCTACGAGCAGTACTTC
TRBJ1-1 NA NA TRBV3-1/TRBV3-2 CASSQLGKGGRTEAFF TGTGCCAGCAGCCAGCTGGGTAAGGGGGGGAGGACTGAAGCTTTCTTT
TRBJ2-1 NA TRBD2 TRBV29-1 CSVAVAGAHNEQFF TGCAGCGTTGCGGTAGCGGGGGCTCACAATGAGCAGTTCTTC